This T cell receptor (beta chain) was found in a study of T-cell reconstitution after alpha-beta-depleted transplantation in children. The library targeted TCRbeta and was prepared with unique molecular identifiers. TCRdb ran MiXCR on the PCR reads and lists one entry per CDR3 protein. The table lists 420,000 or so distinct CDR3 sequences, roughly 11% of them singletons, with 4.5% to 6% in the top ten. The CDR3 is made up of 13 amino acids. V lost 2 bases and J 1 base, leaving 6 bases between the germline ends. The V gene's germline CDR1 is KGHSH and CDR2 LQKENI. The rearrangement joins TRBV18 to TRBJ2-7; possibly TRBD1 for D (6 bases). The source material was PBMCs from the stem cell graft donor, sampled from the stem cell graft. The clonotype was recovered from a human donor who donated a stem cell graft to a child with acute myeloid leukemia. The CDR3 coding sequence is TGTGCCAGCTCACCAGGGACATCCTACGAGCAGTACGTC. It is translated as CASSPGTSYEQYV.